The clone carrying this T cell receptor beta chain has just one count. Germline V gene lookup returns CDR1 MDHEN and CDR2 SYDVKM. The CDR3 spans 17 residues. The ends lost 3 bases at V and 1 base at J; junction bases unmatched: 8. These data come from a study of shared clonotypes between healthy human individuals. Clones were sequenced by immunoSEQ multiplex PCR, and TCRdb holds only the in-frame ones, with some missing. The repertoire consists of approximately 980,000 clones, with 76% occurring once and the leading ten covering approximately 1.5%. The TCR sequence derives from a man between 18 and 35 years old in good health. The chain has TRBV28 and TRBJ2-3; 9 nucleotides agree with TRBD2. The source material was memory CD4+ T cells sorted from blood. Subset defined: CD45RA-negative fraction. CDR3 sequence: CASSFYRGGAGTDTQYF. Here the CDR3 DNA reads TGTGCCAGCAGTTTCTATCGCGGGGGGGCCGGCACAGATACGCAGTATTTT.